These 13 T cell receptor beta chains share one sample of origin, sequenced in a study of glioma-infiltrating T cells (dated by TCRdb to about 2016). Sequencing relied on an Illumina MiSeq. TCR alpha and beta CDR3 regions were amplified with the iRepertoire nested amplicon-rescue multiplex PCR (arm-PCR) platform from RNA. TCRdb reran the public reads through fastp at Q25 and MiXCR, keeping productive beta chains. Entries that share a CDR3 protein sequence are merged under the most common genes and DNA. Within this sample are about 400,000 distinct CDR3 sequences, with 41% of them counted one time only. The top ten clonotypes cover 12% of the sample. Sequenced input: glioma tissue, nonneoplastic brain tissue, or PBMCs (not recorded which). Receptors were obtained from a human donor with low-grade glioma or glioblastoma, undergoing nonglioma brain surgery, or in good health (not recorded which).

The V gene is TRBV7-9, the J gene TRBJ2-1, with TRBD2 matching over 8 bases. V trimming: 4 bases; J trimming: 7 bases; junction bases outside the gene matches: 9. CDR1 is SEHNR and CDR2 is FQNEAQ in the germline V gene (reference sequence). CDR3 length: 15 residues. CDR3 sequence: CASSSMAGGRNEQFF. DNA for the CDR3: TGTGCCAGCAGCTCAATGGCGGGAGGAAGGAATGAGCAGTTCTTC.

J is TRBJ1-1 and V is TRBV9; D is ambiguous. The V and J ends lost 0 bases and 3 bases respectively, with 3 bases between them. The CDR3 contains 12 residues. The germline V gene encodes CDR1 SGDLS and CDR2 YYNGEE. The CDR3 DNA sequence: TGTGCCAGCAGCGTAGAGGACACTGAAGCTTTCTTT. Its protein product is CASSVEDTEAFF. Combining the CDR3 with reference TRBV9 and TRBJ1-1 gives the whole variable domain DSGVTQTPKHLITATGQRVTLRCSPRSGDLSVYWYQQSLDQGLQFLIQYYNGEERAKGNILERFSAQQFPDLHSELNLSSLELGDSALYFCASSVEDTEAFFGQGTRLTVV.

V is TRBV6-1 and J is TRBJ2-7; D is unresolved. This CDR3 has 11 amino acids. V was trimmed by 4 bases and J by 11 bases, leaving 12 bases between them. From germline, CDR1 is MNHNS and CDR2 SASEGT. Written as DNA, the CDR3 is TGTGCCAGCAGTGCCGGGCCTGAGGAGTACTTC. Its translation is CASSAGPEEYF.

This clonotype was counted ten times or more. CDR3 region: CASGLSRFAGNQPQHF. For the CDR3, the DNA is TGTGCCAGCGGCCTATCCAGGTTTGCAGGCAATCAGCCCCAGCATTTT. The chain links TRBV6-1 to TRBJ1-5; D is unresolved. V lost 8 bases to trimming and J lost 2 bases, with 19 bases between them. This CDR3 spans 16 amino acids. Germline lookup yields CDR1 MNHNS and CDR2 SASEGT.

This clonotype was seen a single time. Possible read error: a much larger clone is one base away. CDR3 region: CASGLVLAAGGEQYF. In nucleotides, the CDR3 is TGTGCCAGCGGTTTAGTTCTAGCAGCGGGAGGGGAGCAGTACTTC. The J gene is TRBJ2-7, the V gene TRBV6-2 or TRBV6-3, with 10 bases that match TRBD2. The CDR3 extends over 15 amino acids. V shed 8 bases and J 7 bases; nucleotides not matched to a gene: 14. CDR1 is MNHEY, CDR2 SVGEGT, per germline.

On this clonotype itself: With a much larger clone just one base away, this may be a read error. V gene TRBV27 combines with J gene TRBJ1-2, with a possible D match to TRBD1 (5 bases). Trimming cost V 4 bases and J 10 bases, with 22 bases left between them. Germline lookup yields CDR1 MNHEY and CDR2 SMNVEV (reference sequence). The CDR3 is made up of 15 amino acids. This CDR3 reads CASSSAGFGGISYTF. CDR3 DNA sequence: TGTGCCAGCAGTTCCGCTGGGTTCGGGGGGATCTCCTACACCTTC.

J is TRBJ1-1 and V is TRBV7-9; D uncertain. Germline values: CDR1 SEHNR, CDR2 FQNEAQ (reference sequence). The V gene lost 5 bases and the J gene lost 6 bases, with 16 bases spanning the gap. The CDR3 length is 14 residues. The CDR3 loop is CASSPGTSGPEAFF. The CDR3 DNA reads as TGTGCCAGCAGCCCCGGTACCTCGGGCCCTGAAGCTTTCTTT.

V gene TRBV7-6 combines with J gene TRBJ2-3; D remains ambiguous. The germline V gene encodes CDR1 SGHVS and CDR2 FNYEAQ. The CDR3 totals 14 residues. V was cut by 5 bases and J by 2 bases, with 11 bases left in between. Here the CDR3 reads CASSLRELTDTQYF. The CDR3 bases are TGTGCCAGCAGCCTCCGAGAGCTCACAGATACGCAGTATTTT.

This chain joins TRBV20-1 and TRBJ2-1, with D perhaps TRBD1 or TRBD2 (5 bases each). The CDR3 totals 14 residues. Germline assignment: CDR1 DFQATT and CDR2 SNEGSKA (reference sequence). V was trimmed by 5 bases and J by 10 bases, leaving 21 bases between them. The CDR3 bases are TGCAGTGCTGCCCGGGACGGAGACTCCTACGAGCAGTTCTTC. Encoded protein: CSAARDGDSYEQFF.

This chain joins TRBV7-9 and TRBJ2-1; 8 bases match TRBD1. The CDR3 has 16 amino acids. J gave up 4 bases and V 5 bases, and 10 bases lay outside the gene matches. The V gene's germline CDR1 is SEHNR and CDR2 FQNEAQ (reference sequence). The CDR3 DNA reads TGTGCCAGCAGCAGATCCCGGGACAGGAGTTACAATGAGCAGTTCTTC. Translating gives CASSRSRDRSYNEQFF.

At least ten counts were recorded for this clonotype. The rearrangement joins TRBV6-1 to TRBJ1-1, with D perhaps TRBD1 (5 bases). The CDR3 is 14 residues long. With 5 bases removed from V and 5 bases from J, the gap between germline ends came to 15 bases. Looked up from germline, CDR1 is MNHNS and CDR2 is SASEGT. CDR3 loop: CASSLRDLETEAFF. The CDR3 bases are TGTGCCAGCAGTCTCCGGGACTTGGAGACTGAAGCTTTCTTT.

This clonotype was seen more than once but under ten times. V gene TRBV18 combines with J gene TRBJ2-1; 7 bases fit TRBD2. CDR3 size: 14 residues. V shed 8 bases, J shed 4 bases, and the junction held 8 bases outside the gene matches. Germline-derived CDR1 and CDR2 are KGHSH and LQKENI. CDR3 residues: CASSPSGSYNEQFF. DNA of the CDR3: TGTGCCAGCAGCCCTAGCGGCTCTTACAATGAGCAGTTCTTC.

This clonotype has a handful of counts. The chain employs TRBV6-2 or TRBV6-3 and TRBJ2-7; D ambiguous. V was trimmed by 4 bases and J by 6 bases, leaving 16 bases between them. Germline CDR1 reads MNHEY; CDR2 reads SVGEGT. The CDR3 covers 14 residues. The CDR3 nucleotides are TGTGCCAGCAGTTCTCACATTGGTCCTCGCGAGCAGTACTTC. It codes for CASSSHIGPREQYF.